The TCR beta chain under discussion was sequenced for a study of response to subunit inactivated influenza vaccine. Germline CDR1 reads MGHDK; CDR2 reads SYGVNS. V shed 4 bases and J shed 3 bases, with 13 bases lying between them. CDR3 length equals 14 residues. TCRdb reanalysed the RT-PCR reads using MiXCR and keeps one entry per CDR3 protein. The sample has around 600,000 distinct CDR3 sequences, 11% seen once. The same specimen was also included in a second study, on T cells expressing NK-cell markers. That work adds: The authors generated TCR beta cDNA through 5'RACE template switching with UMIs. Sorted CD3+CD56-NKG2C+, CD3+CD56+NKG2C+ and CD3+CD56+NKG2C- T cells supplied the TCR beta repertoires. Six or seven donors carried dominant NKG2C+ clonotypes that made up roughly 1.0-8% of their CD8+ T cells. Dominance of the CD3+CD56-NKG2C+ fraction by these clonotypes also held in a handful of donors. HCMV specificity of the expanded NKG2C+ T cell clones was not established.

The input for sequencing was PBMCs from blood, taken on the day of vaccination. V usage is TRBV25-1 and J usage is TRBJ2-7; D is undetermined. This clonotype was obtained from a man aged 45 to 65 who received an inactivated influenza vaccine. CDR3 DNA: TGTGCCAGCAGTGTCGGTAAGGGTGGCTACGAGCAGTACTTC. As protein: CASSVGKGGYEQYF.